These T cell receptor beta chains were read from a single sample in a study of blood T cell repertoires in COVID-19. Assay used: immunoSEQ multiplex PCR; TCRdb lists only in-frame clones, some missing. This table has over 100,000 clones, around 83% appearing once. Material for sequencing was peripheral blood. The source of these receptors is a man aged 35 to 55 with acute or convalescent COVID-19. Both conserved end residues are part of each CDR3. The D gene is left open where the match is weak. The size field is filled for only some rows; it gives once, few, many or a size class.

cdr3_aa cdr3_nt v_call d_call clone_size j_call
CASSLGTGRGDTQYF TGCGCCAGCAGCTTAGGGACAGGGAGAGGAGATACGCAGTATTTT TRBV5-1 TRBD1 - TRBJ2-3
CASRGRRSNEQFF TGTGCCAGCAGGGGGCGTAGAAGTAATGAGCAGTTCTTC TRBV12-3/TRBV12-4 - - TRBJ2-1
CASSLSRGSNEKLFF TGTGCCAGCAGCTTAAGCCGGGGATCGAATGAAAAACTGTTTTTT TRBV7-8 - - TRBJ1-4
CASSETLRGEQFF TGTGCCAGCTCAGAGACCCTCCGCGGTGAGCAGTTCTTC TRBV7-3 - - TRBJ2-1
CASSLGTANTGELFF TGTGCCAGCAGCCTAGGGACAGCGAACACCGGGGAGCTGTTTTTT TRBV7-6 TRBD1 - TRBJ2-2
CASSQQGGTGELFF TGTGCCAGCAGCCAACAGGGAGGCACCGGGGAGCTGTTTTTT TRBV4-2 - - TRBJ2-2
CASSERRDDPPLHF TGTGCCAGCAGTGAGAGGCGGGACGATCCACCCCTCCACTTT TRBV6-1 - - TRBJ1-6
CASSRDFNEKLFF TGTGCCAGCAGTCGGGACTTTAATGAAAAACTGTTTTTT TRBV6-6 - - TRBJ1-4
CASSPKRGGTDTQYF TGTGCCAGCAGTCCCAAGCGGGGGGGCACAGATACGCAGTATTTT TRBV6-4 TRBD2 - TRBJ2-3
CASSQDDGDTQYF TGTGCCAGCAGCCAAGATGACGGGGATACGCAGTATTTT TRBV3-1/TRBV3-2 - once TRBJ2-3
CASSEVAGGADTQYF TGTGCCAGCAGTGAAGTAGCGGGAGGGGCAGATACGCAGTATTTT TRBV6-1 TRBD2 few TRBJ2-3
CASSETPASWNTIYF TGTGCCAGCAGTGAAACCCCTGCGTCGTGGAACACCATATATTTT TRBV25-1 - once TRBJ1-3
CATSREGAGRGEEKLFF TGTGCCACCAGCAGAGAAGGGGCAGGCAGGGGGGAAGAAAAACTGTTTTTT TRBV15 TRBD1 - TRBJ1-4
CASSSGTRVGNEQFF TGTGCCAGCAGCTCCGGGACTAGGGTGGGGAATGAGCAGTTCTTC TRBV7-3 TRBD2 - TRBJ2-1
CASSYSMEGKGEQYF TGTGCCAGCAGTTACTCGATGGAGGGGAAGGGAGAGCAGTACTTC TRBV6-6 - once TRBJ2-7
CASSIGGLAGGRRQFF TGTGCCAGCAGCATAGGAGGACTAGCGGGAGGGAGAAGGCAGTTCTTC TRBV5-4 TRBD2 once TRBJ2-1
CASSLTGLLTLTEAFF TGTGCCAGCTCCCTTACAGGGCTCCTTACCCTCACTGAAGCTTTCTTT TRBV18 - - TRBJ1-1
CASSRGGGQGEQYF TGTGCCAGCAGTCGTGGGGGGGGACAGGGAGAGCAGTACTTC TRBV28 TRBD1 - TRBJ2-7
CASSRDRVEQFF TGTGCCAGCAGCCGGGACAGGGTGGAGCAGTTCTTC TRBV28 TRBD1 - TRBJ2-1
CAISESTLVGAFF TGTGCCATCAGTGAGTCGACTCTGGTAGGAGCTTTCTTT TRBV10-3 - - TRBJ1-1
CASRAGTSLETQYF TGCGCCAGCAGGGCCGGGACTAGCTTAGAGACCCAGTACTTC TRBV5-1 TRBD2 - TRBJ2-5
CATSLKPPTGRNNSPLHF TGTGCCACCAGTTTAAAGCCGCCGACCGGGAGAAATAATTCACCCCTCCACTTT TRBV24-1 - once TRBJ1-6
CASSLEFSGYTDTQYF TGTGCCAGCAGCTTAGAGTTTAGCGGCTACACAGATACGCAGTATTTT TRBV7-6 - once TRBJ2-3
CASSWTGRLSYEQYF TGCGCCAGCAGCTGGACAGGGCGCCTCTCCTACGAGCAGTACTTC TRBV5-1 TRBD1 - TRBJ2-7
CASRGLAGRTDTQYF TGTGCCAGCCGAGGACTAGCGGGGCGGACCGATACGCAGTATTTT TRBV19 TRBD2 - TRBJ2-3
CASSPGTGGPDSPLHF TGCGCCAGCAGCCCAGGGACAGGGGGCCCGGATTCACCCCTCCACTTT TRBV5-1 TRBD1 - TRBJ1-6
CSVEDNSGSGYTF TGCAGCGTTGAAGATAATTCGGGAAGTGGCTACACCTTC TRBV29-1 - - TRBJ1-2
CASSPRTSGTTDTQYF TGCGCCAGCAGCCCAAGGACTAGCGGCACCACAGATACGCAGTATTTT TRBV4-1 TRBD2 - TRBJ2-3
CATSDWGTSADTQYF TGTGCCACCAGTGATTGGGGGACTAGCGCAGATACGCAGTATTTT TRBV24-1 TRBD2 - TRBJ2-3